This T cell receptor (beta chain) derives from a study of post-analysis software for immune sequencing data. Comments on this clonotype: Mismatch with germline at one junction end may stem from a read error.

Unique molecular identifiers tagged the TCR beta cDNA libraries. A single record per CDR3 protein comes from TCRdb applying MiXCR to the PCR reads. The table includes around 700,000 distinct CDR3 sequences, approximately 59% detected once. The sequence derives from a girl aged 2-10 years with multiple sclerosis. The sample consisted of blood.

Here the CDR3 DNA reads TGTGTCAGCAGCTCCGATGCACTAGCGGGTTACAATGAGCAGTTCTTC. Translating it yields CVSSSDALAGYNEQFF. The rearrangement uses TRBV7-6 and TRBJ2-1, with 9 bases that match TRBD2. Germline V CDR1 and CDR2: SGHVS, FNYEAQ. The CDR3 is 16 amino acids.